This T cell receptor (beta chain) was sequenced for a study of cytomegalovirus exposure and HLA in healthy donors. About the study: Earlier sequencing of approximately 180 million T cells yielded roughly 120 million unique TCR beta sequences.

Vbeta (60) and Jbeta (13) primers were used in the PCR. Produced via immunoSEQ multiplex PCR; TCRdb's table is partial and in-frame only. The table records about 130,000 clones, roughly 85% of them present only once. In the case of this clone: Its antigen is currently unknown.

Study conclusions and caveats: Some V segments could not be told apart, so they were left out, TRBV6-2 and TRBV6-3 among them.

The CDR3 extends over 14 amino acids. Germline CDR1 and CDR2: SGHTA and FQGTGA. Trimming left V 0 bases short and J 1 base short, with 6 bases between. This rearrangement joins TRBV7-3 to TRBJ1-1; D is uncertain. The receptor was isolated from a young man in good health and CMV-seropositive. The sequenced sample consisted of PBMCs. CDR3 loop: CASSLTYSNTEAFF. CDR3 DNA sequence: TGTGCCAGCAGCTTAACATATTCGAACACTGAAGCTTTCTTT.